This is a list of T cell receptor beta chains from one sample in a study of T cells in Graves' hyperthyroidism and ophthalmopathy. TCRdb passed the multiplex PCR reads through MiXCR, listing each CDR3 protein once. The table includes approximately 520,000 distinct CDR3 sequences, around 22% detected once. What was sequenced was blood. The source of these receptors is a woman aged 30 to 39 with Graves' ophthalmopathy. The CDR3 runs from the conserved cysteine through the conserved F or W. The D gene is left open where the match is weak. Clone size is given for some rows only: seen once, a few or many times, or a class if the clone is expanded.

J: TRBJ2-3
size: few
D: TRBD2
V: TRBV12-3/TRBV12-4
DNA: TGTGCCAGCAGTCTGGGGGGACTAGTAGGCGATACGCAGTATTTT
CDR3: CASSLGGLVGDTQYF

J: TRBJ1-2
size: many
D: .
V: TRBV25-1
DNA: TGTGCCAGCAGTGACAGACCCTATGGCTACACCTTC
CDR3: CASSDRPYGYTF

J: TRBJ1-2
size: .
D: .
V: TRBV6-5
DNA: TGTGCCAGCAGTTACTCGGGGCCTACTCACTATGGCTACACCTTC
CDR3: CASSYSGPTHYGYTF

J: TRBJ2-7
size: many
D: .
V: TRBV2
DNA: TGTGCCAGCCAGGCCATGAACGAGCAGTACTTC
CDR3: CASQAMNEQYF

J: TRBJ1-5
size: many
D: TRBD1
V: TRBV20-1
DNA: TGCAGTGCTGGAAGACAGGGAGATAGCAATCAGCCCCAGCATTTT
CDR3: CSAGRQGDSNQPQHF

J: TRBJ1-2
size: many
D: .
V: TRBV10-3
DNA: TGTGCCATCAGTCCGGACAACCTCTATGGCTACACCTTC
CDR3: CAISPDNLYGYTF

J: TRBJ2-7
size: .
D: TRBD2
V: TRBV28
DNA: TGTGCCAGCAGTCGACTAGCGGGGGGGCTCGAGCAGTACTTC
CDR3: CASSRLAGGLEQYF

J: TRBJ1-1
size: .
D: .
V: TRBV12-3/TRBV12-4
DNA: TGTGCCAGCAGTTTAGGGGCCCGGAGCGGTGAAGCTTTCTTT
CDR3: CASSLGARSGEAFF

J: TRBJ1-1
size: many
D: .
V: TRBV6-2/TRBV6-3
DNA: TGTGCCAGCAGTTACTCGATCTCAGGAGAAGCTTTCTTT
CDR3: CASSYSISGEAFF

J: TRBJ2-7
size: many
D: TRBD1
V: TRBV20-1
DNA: TGCAGTGCTAGTTCCCCGGGACAGCTTTACGAGCAGTACTTC
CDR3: CSASSPGQLYEQYF

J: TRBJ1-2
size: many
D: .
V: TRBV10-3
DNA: TGTGCCATCAGTGATTACCTTGCCGGGGGGGCGGAAGGCTACACCTTC
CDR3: CAISDYLAGGAEGYTF

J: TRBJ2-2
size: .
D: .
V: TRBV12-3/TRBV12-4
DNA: TGTGCCAGCACGTTTGGCGGGGAGCTGTTTTTT
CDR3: CASTFGGELFF

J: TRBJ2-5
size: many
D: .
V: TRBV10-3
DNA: TGTGCCATCAGGGCAGGGGCGCAAGAGACCCAGTACTTC
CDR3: CAIRAGAQETQYF

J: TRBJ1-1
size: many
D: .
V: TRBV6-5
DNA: TGTGCCACCGCAGGTATCACTGAAGCTTTCTTT
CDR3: CATAGITEAFF

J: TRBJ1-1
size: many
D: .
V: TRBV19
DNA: TGTGCCAGTAGTATAGATCTGACAGGAGAGAACACTGAAGCTTTCTTT
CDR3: CASSIDLTGENTEAFF

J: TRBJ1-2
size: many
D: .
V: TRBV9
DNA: TGTGCCAGCAGCGTAGTACCAGGGACTCATGGCTACACCTTC
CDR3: CASSVVPGTHGYTF

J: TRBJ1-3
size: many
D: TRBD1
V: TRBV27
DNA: TGTGCCAGCAGTTCTTGGACAGGGGCTGGAAACACCATATATTTT
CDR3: CASSSWTGAGNTIYF

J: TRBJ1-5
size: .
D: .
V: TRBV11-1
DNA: TGTGCCAGCAGCTTAGCGGTTGGCCCGGGCAATCAGCCCCAGCATTTT
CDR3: CASSLAVGPGNQPQHF